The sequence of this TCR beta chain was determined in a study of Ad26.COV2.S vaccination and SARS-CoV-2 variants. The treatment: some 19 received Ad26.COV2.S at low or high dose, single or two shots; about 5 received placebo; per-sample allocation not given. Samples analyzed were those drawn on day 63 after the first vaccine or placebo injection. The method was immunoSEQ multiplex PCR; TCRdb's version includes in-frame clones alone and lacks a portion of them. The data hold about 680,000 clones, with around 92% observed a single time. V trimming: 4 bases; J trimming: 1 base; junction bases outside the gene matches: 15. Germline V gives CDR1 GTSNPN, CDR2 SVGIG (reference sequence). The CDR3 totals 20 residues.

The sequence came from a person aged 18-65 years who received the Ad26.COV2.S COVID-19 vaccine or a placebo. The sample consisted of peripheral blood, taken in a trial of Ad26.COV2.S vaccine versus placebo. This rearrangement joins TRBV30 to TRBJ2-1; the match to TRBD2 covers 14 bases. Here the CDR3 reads CAWTRRAGTSGRSSYNEQFF. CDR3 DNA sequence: TGTGCCTGGACCCGAAGAGCCGGGACTAGCGGGAGAAGTTCCTACAATGAGCAGTTCTTC.